These T cell receptor beta chains were read from a single sample in a study of blood T cells in healthy people across ages. TCRdb redid the calling of the 5' RACE reads with MiXCR, one entry per CDR3 protein. This repertoire shows fewer than 800,000 distinct CDR3 sequences, around 48% found once; its top ten account for 30% to 40%. The specimen sequenced was blood. These receptors were obtained from a woman in her fifties or sixties in good health. The CDR3 runs from the conserved cysteine through the conserved F or W. The order of the fields is D gene, clone size, V gene, J gene, CDR3 DNA, CDR3 protein. D genes are given only for firm matches. Clone size appears in some rows only: once, few, many, or a class for an expanded clone.

>TRBD2|few|TRBV28|TRBJ2-7
TGTGCCAGCAGACCCCCTAAGGGACTAGCGGGTGAGCAGTACTTC
CASRPPKGLAGEQYF
>.|.|TRBV3-1|TRBJ2-2
TGTGCCAGCAGTAGCCCGTGGGAGCTGTTTTTT
CASSSPWELFF
>.|few|TRBV21-1|TRBJ2-4
TGTGCCAGCAGCAACTCCGGGGTAACCAAAAACATTCAGTACTTC
CASSNSGVTKNIQYF
>TRBD1|.|TRBV5-1|TRBJ2-1
TGCGCCAGCAGCCCGTATGGGACAGAGTACAATGAGCAGTTCTTC
CASSPYGTEYNEQFF
>TRBD1|.|TRBV4-2|TRBJ2-1
TGTGCCAGCAGCCTCCACTTGACAGGGATCGTCGACAATGAGCAGTTCTTC
CASSLHLTGIVDNEQFF
>TRBD2|.|TRBV29-1|TRBJ2-5
TGCAGCGTTAACCGACGAGCGGGAGAAGAGACCCAGTACTTC
CSVNRRAGEETQYF
>TRBD2|.|TRBV6-5|TRBJ2-5
TGTGCCAGCAGTTACGCCCGGGGTCTAGCGGGAGGGCCGCAAGAGACCCAGTACTTC
CASSYARGLAGGPQETQYF
>.|once|TRBV14|TRBJ2-2
TGTGCCAGCAGCCAAGAGCGTAGGGGCGGCGGGGAGCTGTTTTTT
CASSQERRGGGELFF
>.|.|TRBV2|TRBJ1-4
TGTGCCAGCAGTGGCCAGGGAGGGGAAAAACTGTTTTTT
CASSGQGGEKLFF
>.|few|TRBV21-1|TRBJ2-5
TGTGCCAGCAGCAAAGGACAAAGGGGAAAGTACCAAGAGACCCAGTACTTC
CASSKGQRGKYQETQYF
>TRBD1|few|TRBV6-5|TRBJ2-7
TGTGCCAGCACCTCACTACGGACAGGGCCTTACGAGCAGTACTTC
CASTSLRTGPYEQYF
>TRBD2|.|TRBV2|TRBJ2-1
TGTGCCAGCACTAGCGGGAGCATTGAGCAGTTCTTC
CASTSGSIEQFF
>.|.|TRBV27|TRBJ2-5
TGTGCCAGCAGTGCCGGGTCCGTTGGAGAGACCCAGTACTTC
CASSAGSVGETQYF
>.|.|TRBV7-2|TRBJ2-1
TGTGCCAGCAGCATTCTATCCGGGACTGGATCCTACAATGAGCAGTTCTTC
CASSILSGTGSYNEQFF
>.|.|TRBV12-3/TRBV12-4|TRBJ2-6
TGTACCAGCATAGACCCAGCTAGCTCTGGGGCCAACGTCCTGACTTTC
CTSIDPASSGANVLTF
>.|.|TRBV12-3/TRBV12-4|TRBJ1-4
TGTGCCAGCCCCCTGGGGAAAAAACTGTTTTTT
CASPLGKKLFF
>TRBD1|few|TRBV2|TRBJ2-7
TGTGCCAGCAAGACAGGGGGCAGTTACGAGCAGTACTTC
CASKTGGSYEQYF
>.|.|TRBV27|TRBJ2-5
TGTGCCAGCAGTCCGTCCGCCAGGGTGGAGACCCAGTACTTC
CASSPSARVETQYF
>TRBD1|many|TRBV7-2|TRBJ2-5
TGTGCCAGCAGCTTAGAAACAGGGGGGCGGAAGACCCAGTACTTC
CASSLETGGRKTQYF
>.|few|TRBV5-1|TRBJ2-3
TGCGCCAGCAGCCCCAGTGGCGTTACCACAGATACGCAGTATTTT
CASSPSGVTTDTQYF
>.|.|TRBV20-1|TRBJ2-4
TGCAGTGCCCCAGTTGTGTACATTCAGTACTTC
CSAPVVYIQYF
>.|few|TRBV12-3/TRBV12-4|TRBJ2-7
TGTGCCAGCAGTCCACGGCCCGACTACGAGCAGTACTTC
CASSPRPDYEQYF
>TRBD1|.|TRBV4-3|TRBJ2-7
TGCGCCAGCAGCCAGTCCGGGACAGGGACCGGCGAGCAGTACTTC
CASSQSGTGTGEQYF
>.|.|TRBV29-1|TRBJ2-3
TGCAGCGGACGAACCGCGCCCGGCACAGATACGCAGTATTTT
CSGRTAPGTDTQYF
>.|.|TRBV3-1|TRBJ1-1
TGTGCCAGCAGCCAAGAGGCCAGAAAGAACACTGAAGCTTTCTTT
CASSQEARKNTEAFF
>.|.|TRBV6-1|TRBJ1-1
TGTGCCAGCAGTGAAGGGACGGACACTGAAGCTTTCTTT
CASSEGTDTEAFF
>.|.|TRBV2|TRBJ2-1
TGTGCCAGCAAGGAAAGGGATGAGCAGTTCTTC
CASKERDEQFF
>.|.|TRBV30|TRBJ2-7
TGTGCCTGGAGTCCCGGGTTCGAGCAGTACTTC
CAWSPGFEQYF
>.|.|TRBV3-1|TRBJ2-1
TGTGCCAGCAGCCAAGTAGGTAGCGGAGGGCAGTTCTTC
CASSQVGSGGQFF
>TRBD1|.|TRBV7-2|TRBJ1-2
TGTGCCAGCAGCTGGAGGGACAGACTTTATGGCTACACCTTC
CASSWRDRLYGYTF
>.|.|TRBV5-1|TRBJ2-1
TGCGCCAGCAGCTTAGAGATTCCCTACAATGAGCAGTTCTTC
CASSLEIPYNEQFF
>TRBD1|few|TRBV3-1|TRBJ2-3
TGTGCCAGCAGCACTCGACAGGGGAGCACAGATACGCAGTATTTT
CASSTRQGSTDTQYF
>TRBD2|few|TRBV7-6|TRBJ2-7
TGTGCCAGCAGCTTTGGGACTAGAGACAATGAGCAGTACTTC
CASSFGTRDNEQYF
>TRBD1|few|TRBV9|TRBJ2-7
TGTGCCAGCAGCGCGCGACAGGGGCTCGCCTACAATGAGCAGTACTTC
CASSARQGLAYNEQYF
>.|.|TRBV28|TRBJ2-7
TGTGCCAGGATAGGGCCAAACCTGTCACCCAGATCGTCAGCGCCGAGGCCTGGGGTAGAGCAGTACTTC
CARIGPNLSPRSSAPRPGVEQYF
>TRBD1|few|TRBV4-1|TRBJ1-4
TGCGCCAGCAGCCAGGACAGGGGGCAGAATGAAAAACTGTTTTTT
CASSQDRGQNEKLFF
>TRBD1|.|TRBV6-1|TRBJ1-5
TGTGCCAGCGGACAGGGAAACACGCCCCAGCATTTT
CASGQGNTPQHF
>.|.|TRBV7-2|TRBJ1-1
TGTGCCAGCGTACTTGTCGGGGTGTACACTGAAGCTTTCTTT
CASVLVGVYTEAFF
>.|few|TRBV27|TRBJ2-5
TGTGCCAGCAGTTTCTCCGCCCGATGGTTGGGGACGGCCCAGTACTTC
CASSFSARWLGTAQYF
>TRBD1|.|TRBV4-1|TRBJ2-3
TGCGCCAGCAGCCAAGAGGCCGCCGGGACAGGGCAGAAGCAGTATTTT
CASSQEAAGTGQKQYF
>.|few|TRBV27|TRBJ2-7
TGTGCCAGCAGTTTATGGCAGGTTAAGAAGGCCGAGCAGTACTTC
CASSLWQVKKAEQYF
>.|.|TRBV18|TRBJ2-1
TGTGCCAGCTCACAGGGACTTGTTGAGCAGTTCTTC
CASSQGLVEQFF
>.|.|TRBV12-3/TRBV12-4|TRBJ2-5
TGTGCCAGCAGTTTGGCCTCGTGGGCCGGAGAGCGGTACTTC
CASSLASWAGERYF
>TRBD1|.|TRBV6-1|TRBJ2-3
TGTGCCAGCAGAAGGGACAGAGCTAGCACAGATACGCAGTATTTT
CASRRDRASTDTQYF
>TRBD1|few|TRBV12-3/TRBV12-4|TRBJ2-7
TGTGCCAGCAGTTCCTCCGGGACAGGGACCTACGAGCAGTACTTC
CASSSSGTGTYEQYF
>.|.|TRBV7-8|TRBJ2-7
TGTGCCAGCAGCTTAGTCCAGGGGAGCGAGCAGTACTTC
CASSLVQGSEQYF
>TRBD2|once|TRBV6-1|TRBJ2-1
TGTGCCAGCAGTGAAATGGGGGGGGTCGAGCAGTTCTTC
CASSEMGGVEQFF
>TRBD2|.|TRBV6-2/TRBV6-3|TRBJ2-7
TGCGCCAGCAGTTATGCTCGGCGGGAGAGCGGGTCCCACGAGCAGTACTTC
CASSYARRESGSHEQYF
>.|few|TRBV7-3|TRBJ2-3
TGTGCCAGCAGCTTAAAGATAGGGGGCACAGATACGCAGTATTTT
CASSLKIGGTDTQYF
>.|.|TRBV29-1|TRBJ2-3
TGCAGCGTTGAAGGGTATCAGGGCACAGATACGCAGTATTTT
CSVEGYQGTDTQYF
>.|few|TRBV20-1|TRBJ1-2
TGCAGTGCTAGCCCAGGGTATAGGAATGGCTACACCTTC
CSASPGYRNGYTF
>TRBD2|.|TRBV10-3|TRBJ2-1
TGTGCCATCAGTGAGGGCACTAGCGGAACCGGCGGGGACAAGGAGCAGTTCTTC
CAISEGTSGTGGDKEQFF
>.|.|TRBV27|TRBJ2-5
TGTGCCAGCAGTCCTCCGGGTGGGAGGGGGGTAGGTGAGCAGTACTTC
CASSPPGGRGVGEQYF
>TRBD2|.|TRBV28|TRBJ2-5
TGTGCCAGCAGTTCCCGAGCGGGGGTGTACCAAGAGACCCAGTACTTC
CASSSRAGVYQETQYF
>TRBD2|.|TRBV20-1|TRBJ2-1
TGCAGTGCTAGAGACCAGACCTGGACTAGCGGGAGAGGGCTTGAGCAGTTCTTC
CSARDQTWTSGRGLEQFF